The 31 T cell receptor beta chains below come from one sample, sequenced in a study of T cell clonality in common variable immunodeficiency. Study conclusions and caveats: Common variable immunodeficiency TCR beta sequences reportedly had fewer deletions and N-nucleotide insertions.

Assay: immunoSEQ multiplex PCR; the TCRdb copy retains only in-frame clones and omits some. The sample shows 30,000 to 40,000 clones, no singletons; the ten largest hold 6% to 7.5%. Their antigen targets remain unknown. The specimen was peripheral blood mononuclear cells. These receptors came from a human donor with common variable immunodeficiency.

This clone was counted a few times. The read comes to an end 3 residues before the CDR3 does, leaving the germline J gene to fill in the end. J is TRBJ1-2 and V is TRBV6-1, with D hard to call. CDR1 MNHNS and CDR2 SASEGT come from the germline V gene. The CDR3 loop spans 12 amino acids. CDR3: CASSERGGGYTF. The CDR3 DNA, read in part, is TGTGCCAGCAGTGAAAGAGGAGGGGGC.

This clone was detected only a few times. The read halts 3 residues ahead of the CDR3 end, with the missing end drawn from the germline J gene. The rearrangement uses TRBV2 and TRBJ2-7; 8 bases agree with TRBD1. V was pared by 4 bases and J by 2 bases, with 4 bases of the junction left unmatched. This CDR3 comprises 14 residues. Germline V gene data show CDR1 as SNHLY and CDR2 as FYNNEI. The CDR3 is CASSADRATYEQYF. CDR3 DNA (partial): TGTGCCAGCAGTGCGGACAGGGCCACCTACGAG.

This clone came up many times. The read is 3 residues too short to cover the CDR3 end, so that end is filled in from the germline J gene. This chain uses TRBV7-9 with TRBJ2-5, with 9 bases matching TRBD1. The CDR3 has 15 residues. The V gene's germline CDR1 is SEHNR and CDR2 FQNEAQ (reference sequence). V shed 4 bases, J shed 5 bases, and the junction held 8 bases outside the gene matches. CDR3 loop: CASSSGGGTGETQYF. The CDR3 bases that were read are TGTGCCAGCAGCTCCGGAGGGGGGACAGGGGAGACC. Using reference TRBV7-9 and TRBJ2-5 for the parts outside the CDR3, the full variable domain is DTGVSQNPRHKITKRGQNVTFRCDPISEHNRLYWYRQTLGQGPEFLTYFQNEAQLEKSRLLSDRFSAERPKGSFSTLEIQRTEQGDSAMYLCASSSGGGTGETQYFGPGTRLLVL.

This clone has just a few counts. Read data end 3 residues before the CDR3 end; the end is taken from the germline J gene. J is TRBJ1-5 and V is TRBV19; 7 bases match TRBD1. The germline V gene has CDR1 LNHDA and CDR2 SQIVND (reference sequence). Trimming took 9 bases from V and 3 from J; bases not matched to a gene: 8. The CDR3 is 14 amino acids. CDR3 DNA (partial): TGTGCCAGCGAGACAGGGCAGGCCAATCAGCCC. The encoded protein is CASETGQANQP. The complete CDR3 protein is CASETGQANQPQHF. Drawing the rest from reference TRBV19 and TRBJ1-5, the complete variable domain is DGGITQSPKYLFRKEGQNVTLSCEQNLNHDAMYWYRQDPGQGLRLIYYSQIVNDFQKGDIAEGYSVSREKKESFPLTVTSAQKNPTAFYLCASETGQANQPQHFGDGTRLSIL.

The CDR3 here is CASRARGAGNTIYF. CDR3 bases read: TGTGCCAGCAGGGCCCGCGGAGCCGGAAACACC. V gene TRBV2 combines with J gene TRBJ1-3; D is uncertain. From the germline J gene comes the end of the CDR3, since the read stops 3 residues before it. CDR3 length: 14 residues. V lost 6 bases to trimming and J lost 4 bases, with 13 bases between them. CDR1 and CDR2 (germline): SNHLY, FYNNEI.

A word on this clone: The read terminates 3 residues ahead of where the CDR3 ends, so the germline J gene completes it. The chain is built from TRBV19 and TRBJ2-2, with TRBD1 matching 7 bases. The CDR3 consists of 16 residues. Germline lookup yields CDR1 LNHDA and CDR2 SQIVND (reference sequence). V was clipped by 2 bases and J by 1 base; unmatched bases: 4. The DNA read from the CDR3 is TGTGCCAGTAGTATAAGGACAGGCCAGAACACCGGGGAG. As protein: CASSIRTGQNTGE. The full CDR3 sequence reads CASSIRTGQNTGELFF.

In its sample, this clone ranks as medium-sized. Read sequence stops 3 residues before the CDR3 end, and the germline J gene provides the missing end. V is TRBV14 and J is TRBJ1-1; D may be TRBD1 (6 bases). Germline loops: CDR1 SGHDN, CDR2 FVKESK. The CDR3 extends over 16 amino acids. Trimming removed 3 bases from V and 4 bases from J, with 18 bases in between. The sequenced CDR3 bases are TGTGCCAGCAGCCAGATCTTTATACAGGGCCCCACTGAA. Protein: CASSQIFIQGPTE. The full-length CDR3 reads as CASSQIFIQGPTEAFF.

In this sample, this clone turned up many times. The read terminates 3 residues ahead of where the CDR3 ends, so the germline J gene completes it. V and J are TRBV20-1 and TRBJ2-3; 8 bases map to TRBD2. J gave up 3 bases and V 0 bases, and 17 bases lay outside the gene matches. This CDR3 comprises 19 residues. The germline gives CDR1 DFQATT, CDR2 SNEGSKA (reference sequence). The part of the CDR3 DNA that was read is TGCAGTGCTAGAGATGTCGGGGGGGTCGGGAGTAAAGGAACAGATACG. Amino acid sequence: CSARDVGGVGSKGTDT. The complete CDR3 sequence is CSARDVGGVGSKGTDTQYF.

This clone appeared many times. The CDR3 DNA, read in part, is TGTGCCAGCAAGCAGGCGGGGGGGCAAACAGATACG. As protein: CASKQAGGQTDT. The full CDR3 sequence reads CASKQAGGQTDTQYF. This chain joins TRBV2 and TRBJ2-3, with 9 positions matching TRBD2. The sequenced fragment ends 3 residues before the CDR3 boundary, so the rest is inferred from the germline J gene. The CDR3 consists of 15 residues. The V gene's germline CDR1 is SNHLY and CDR2 FYNNEI. The V gene end was trimmed by 7 bases and the J gene end by 3 bases; junction bases not matched to a gene: 8.

Concerning this clone itself: The CDR3 goes on 3 residues after the read ends, and that part is filled in from the germline J gene. The chain uses TRBV4-2 and TRBJ2-7; tentative D call: TRBD1 (6 bases). V gave up 4 bases and J gave up 0 bases, with 28 bases separating them. The CDR3 contains 20 residues. CDR1 is LGHNA and CDR2 is YNFKEQ in the germline V gene. CDR3 sequence reads: CASSRYPLSPTGSSSYEQYF. The covered CDR3 bases are TGTGCCAGCAGCCGTTACCCGCTTTCCCCTACAGGGTCCAGCTCCTACGAG.

About this clone itself: Coverage ceases 3 residues before the CDR3 finishes, and the germline J gene fills in the end. The rearrangement uses TRBV30 and TRBJ1-6, with 7 nucleotides matching TRBD1. Trimming removed 5 bases from V and 7 bases from J; junction bases left unmatched: 5. The CDR3 extends over 13 amino acids. CDR1 is GTSNPN and CDR2 is SVGIG in the germline V gene (reference sequence). CDR3 amino acids: CAWARDRNSPLHF. CDR3 DNA (partial): TGTGCCTGGGCCCGGGACAGAAATTCACCC.

This clone showed up just a few times. The observed sequence ends 3 residues before the CDR3 terminus, with the missing tail filled in from the germline J gene. The rearrangement uses TRBV30 and TRBJ1-5; 9 bases agree with TRBD1. J gave up 0 bases and V 5 bases, and 11 bases lay outside the gene matches. The germline V gene encodes CDR1 GTSNPN and CDR2 SVGIG (reference sequence). The CDR3 contains 17 residues. CDR3 sequence: CAWGPGQGPYSNQPQHF. The part of the CDR3 DNA that was read is TGTGCCTGGGGACCGGGACAGGGCCCTTATAGCAATCAGCCC.

To note about this clone: The CDR3 goes on 3 residues after the read ends, and that part is filled in from the germline J gene. The chain employs TRBV30 and TRBJ2-7, with 9 bases that match TRBD1. Germline CDR1 GTSNPN, CDR2 SVGIG (reference sequence). CDR3 length equals 16 residues. With 0 bases clipped from V and 0 bases from J, the junction kept 6 bases outside the gene matches. This CDR3 reads CAWSVVGTGHSYEQYF. The sequenced part of the CDR3 DNA is TGTGCCTGGAGTGTGGTAGGGACAGGGCACTCCTACGAG.

This clone was counted many times. Read coverage stops 3 residues before the CDR3 terminus; the germline J gene supplies the remainder. The chain is built from TRBV30 and TRBJ2-5; D call uncertain. The CDR3 consists of 13 residues. V dropped 0 bases and J dropped 2 bases, with 7 bases sitting between them. From germline, CDR1 is GTSNPN and CDR2 SVGIG (reference sequence). CDR3 DNA (partial): TGTGCCTGGAGTGTAGCTTGGCAAGAGACC. The encoded protein is CAWSVAWQET. The entire CDR3 protein is CAWSVAWQETQYF.

This clone was detected a few times. With the read ending 3 residues before the CDR3 end, the germline J gene is used to fill in that end. The chain joins TRBV2 to TRBJ1-1; maybe TRBD1 (6 bases). The CDR3 loop spans 11 amino acids. The germline CDR1 and CDR2 sequences are SNHLY and FYNNEI. The V end lost 7 bases, the J end lost 6 bases, and 9 bases lay between the germline ends. Incomplete CDR3 DNA: TGTGCCAGCAAACAGGGCGCTGAA. Translated, it gives CASKQGAE. The CDR3 in its entirety is CASKQGAEAFF.

Turning to this clone: Read coverage stops 3 residues before the CDR3 terminus; the germline J gene supplies the remainder. The chain recombines TRBV6-2 or TRBV6-3 with TRBJ1-5; possible D gene TRBD1, 5 bases. There are 16 residues in the CDR3. Deletions cut 3 bases from V and 1 base from J, with 13 bases between. Germline CDR1 MNHEY, CDR2 SVGEGT. CDR3 in amino acids: CASSYNEGVSNQPQHF. The CDR3 DNA, read in part, is TGTGCCAGCAGTTATAACGAAGGGGTGAGCAATCAGCCC.

CDR3 DNA, as far as it was read: TGTGCCAGCAGCTTCGGGGGGAAGGATCAGCCC. This codes for CASSFGGKDQP. The entire CDR3 reads CASSFGGKDQPQHF. The chain combines TRBV7-6 with TRBJ1-5, with D possibly being TRBD1 (5 bases). The CDR3 goes on 3 residues after the read ends, and that part is filled in from the germline J gene. Trimming took 3 bases from V and 5 from J, leaving 11 bases between them. CDR1 SGHVS and CDR2 FNYEAQ come from the germline V gene. This CDR3 comprises 14 residues.

This clone was detected only a few times. Read sequence stops 3 residues before the CDR3 end, and the germline J gene provides the missing end. V is TRBV18 and J is TRBJ1-2; TRBD1 aligns across 9 bases. The CDR3 runs 14 residues. Germline CDR1 reads KGHSH; CDR2 reads LQKENI. The CDR3 loop reads CASSAGTGWASYTF. CDR3 DNA (partial): TGTGCCAGCTCCGCCGGGACAGGGTGGGCCAGC.

This clone was counted between two and nine times. With the read ending 3 residues before the CDR3 end, the germline J gene is used to fill in that end. The chain is built from TRBV7-9 and TRBJ1-6; no clear D. V gave up 1 base and J gave up 4 bases, with 5 bases separating them. The CDR3 is 14 amino acids. Germline assignment: CDR1 SEHNR and CDR2 FQNEAQ (reference sequence). CDR3 sequence: CASSLGRYNSPLHF. CDR3 DNA (partial): TGTGCCAGCAGCTTAGGAAGGTATAATTCACCC.

To note about this clone: The CDR3 end falls 3 residues outside the read, so it is completed with the germline J gene. The chain links TRBV5-1 to TRBJ1-4, with D unclear. Trimming cost V 4 bases and J 4 bases, with 8 bases left between them. The CDR3 consists of 13 residues. From germline, CDR1 is SGHRS and CDR2 YFSETQ. The CDR3: CASSTGDNEKLFF. The DNA read from the CDR3 is TGCGCCAGCAGCACCGGTGATAATGAAAAA. Drawing the rest from reference TRBV5-1 and TRBJ1-4, the complete variable domain is KAGVTQTPRYLIKTRGQQVTLSCSPISGHRSVSWYQQTPGQGLQFLFEYFSETQRNKGNFPGRFSGRQFSNSRSEMNVSTLELGDSALYLCASSTGDNEKLFFGSGTQLSVL.

Only a few counts were recorded for this clone. The read terminates 3 residues before the CDR3 end, so the remaining end is supplied by the germline J gene. The rearrangement uses TRBV18 and TRBJ1-2; D perhaps matches TRBD1 (5 bases). The CDR3 is 14 amino acids. Per germline, CDR1 KGHSH and CDR2 LQKENI. Trimming removed 4 bases from V and 3 bases from J, with 12 bases in between. The sequenced CDR3 bases are TGTGCCAGCTCACGGGGACTCCGTGACTATGGC. It translates to CASSRGLRDYG. The whole CDR3 is CASSRGLRDYGYTF.

Turning to this clone: The read ends 3 residues before the CDR3 terminus; that terminus is restored from the germline J gene. The V and J genes are TRBV19 and TRBJ1-5; tentatively, D is TRBD1 (5 bases). Trimming removed 6 bases at V and 3 bases at J, with 12 bases between. The CDR3 consists of 14 residues. Germline V gene data show CDR1 as LNHDA and CDR2 as SQIVND (reference sequence). The part of the CDR3 DNA that was read is TGTGCCAGTAGCCCTCAGGGAAACAATCAGCCC. This sequence encodes CASSPQGNNQP. The entire CDR3 is CASSPQGNNQPQHF.

The sample holds many counts of this clone. Read sequence stops 3 residues before the CDR3 end, and the germline J gene provides the missing end. This rearrangement joins TRBV19 to TRBJ1-5; D is perhaps TRBD1 (5 bases). The CDR3 sequence is 15 residues long. The V end was cut by 2 bases, the J end by 7 bases, with 15 bases between. The germline gives CDR1 LNHDA, CDR2 SQIVND (reference sequence). The CDR3 bases that were read are TGTGCCAGTAGTATAAGGCGGCAGGGTGGACAGCCC. It specifies CASSIRRQGGQP. The whole CDR3 is CASSIRRQGGQPQHF.

This clone was seen a handful of times. The DNA ends 3 residues before the CDR3 does, and the rest of the CDR3 is filled in from the germline J gene. The gene calls are TRBV2 and TRBJ1-5, with TRBD1 matching 7 bases. The CDR3 consists of 15 residues. The V gene's germline CDR1 is SNHLY and CDR2 FYNNEI. V shed 6 bases, J shed 2 bases, and the junction held 7 bases outside the gene matches. Here the CDR3 reads CASRVGRGGNQPQHF. The covered CDR3 bases are TGTGCCAGCAGAGTGGGCAGGGGGGGCAATCAGCCC.

As regards this clone: Read data end 3 residues before the CDR3 end; the end is taken from the germline J gene. This rearrangement joins TRBV7-2 to TRBJ1-2, with D perhaps TRBD1 (6 bases). The CDR3 loop spans 14 amino acids. In germline, CDR1 is SGHTA, CDR2 FQGNSA. V shed 4 bases and J shed 7 bases, with 16 bases lying between them. Incomplete CDR3 DNA: TGTGCCAGCAGCTCGCAAGGGGGAGTGACTGGC. Its protein is CASSSQGGVTG. The full CDR3 sequence reads CASSSQGGVTGYTF.

This clone has just a few counts. Sequencing ends 3 residues short of the CDR3 end; the germline J gene provides the rest. The chain recombines TRBV30 with TRBJ1-2, with TRBD1 matching over 8 bases. V was pared by 3 bases and J by 5 bases, with 14 bases of the junction left unmatched. Germline CDR1 and CDR2: GTSNPN and SVGIG (reference sequence). This CDR3 has 16 amino acids. The CDR3 bases that were read are TGTGCCTGGAGGGATATGGGCCGACAGGGGTTGTATGGC. Its translation: CAWRDMGRQGLYG. The complete CDR3 protein is CAWRDMGRQGLYGYTF.

This clone was seen at least ten times. The observed sequence ends 3 residues before the CDR3 terminus, with the missing tail filled in from the germline J gene. The genes are TRBV9 and TRBJ2-3, with D possibly being TRBD1 (6 bases). V was shortened by 5 bases and J by 1 base, with 11 bases between the two germline ends. The CDR3 covers 14 residues. Germline-derived CDR1 and CDR2 are SGDLS and YYNGEE. The sequenced part of the CDR3 DNA is TGTGCCAGCAGGGAGTCAGGGGGCACAGATACG. As protein: CASRESGGTDT. The entire CDR3 protein is CASRESGGTDTQYF.

A note on this clone: The read terminates 3 residues before the CDR3 end, so the remaining end is supplied by the germline J gene. The chain is built from TRBV7-9 and TRBJ2-7; D uncertain. CDR3 size: 13 residues. Trimming stripped 7 bases from V and 2 bases from J, with 12 bases between. CDR1 and CDR2 from the germline V gene are SEHNR and FQNEAQ (reference sequence). The CDR3 bases that were read are TGTGCCAGCACCATGGGCAGTGCCTACGAG. Translating it yields CASTMGSAYE. The full CDR3 sequence reads CASTMGSAYEQYF.

Turning to this clone: The sequenced fragment ends 3 residues before the CDR3 boundary, so the rest is inferred from the germline J gene. J is TRBJ1-5 and V is TRBV19, with TRBD1 matching over 8 bases. Germline trimming cut 5 bases from V and 2 bases from J; bases unmatched to any gene: 8. In germline, CDR1 is LNHDA, CDR2 SQIVND (reference sequence). The CDR3 loop spans 16 amino acids. CDR3: CASSAHRGDGNQPQHF. CDR3 DNA (partial): TGTGCCAGTAGTGCCCACAGGGGGGACGGCAATCAGCCC.

This clone was detected a few times. The observed sequence ends 3 residues before the CDR3 terminus, with the missing tail filled in from the germline J gene. The V gene is TRBV18, the J gene TRBJ1-5; TRBD1 agrees at 7 bases. The germline V gene has CDR1 KGHSH and CDR2 LQKENI. The CDR3 loop spans 16 amino acids. V lost 5 bases to trimming and J lost 3 bases; unmatched junction nucleotides: 10. The part of the CDR3 DNA that was read is TGTGCCAGCTCAGAAACCCGGGACAGAGACAATCAGCCC. Residues: CASSETRDRDNQP. The whole CDR3 region reads CASSETRDRDNQPQHF.

In regard to this clone: With the read ending 3 residues before the CDR3 end, the germline J gene is used to fill in that end. V is TRBV2 and J is TRBJ2-7; D call uncertain. V lost 4 bases and J 3 bases, leaving 4 bases between the germline ends. From germline, CDR1 is SNHLY and CDR2 FYNNEI. The CDR3 length is 11 residues. CDR3 protein: CASSGHYEQYF. Partial CDR3 DNA: TGTGCCAGCAGTGGGCACTACGAG.